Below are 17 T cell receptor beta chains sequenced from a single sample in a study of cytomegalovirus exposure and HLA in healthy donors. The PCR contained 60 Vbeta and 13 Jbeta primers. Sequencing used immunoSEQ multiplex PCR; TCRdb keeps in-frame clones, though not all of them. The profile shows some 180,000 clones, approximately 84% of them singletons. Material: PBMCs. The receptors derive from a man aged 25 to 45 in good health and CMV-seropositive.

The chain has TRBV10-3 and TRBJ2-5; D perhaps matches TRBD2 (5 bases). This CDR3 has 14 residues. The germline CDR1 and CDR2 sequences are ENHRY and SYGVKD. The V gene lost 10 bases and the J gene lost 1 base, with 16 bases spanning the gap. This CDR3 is CATRYSRAQETQYF. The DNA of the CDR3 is TGTGCCACCCGTTATTCGAGGGCCCAAGAGACCCAGTACTTC.

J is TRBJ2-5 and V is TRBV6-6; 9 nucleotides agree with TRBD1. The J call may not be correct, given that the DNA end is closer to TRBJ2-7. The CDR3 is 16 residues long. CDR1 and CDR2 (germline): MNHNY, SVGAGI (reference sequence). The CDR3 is CASSPLPGTGSAEQYF. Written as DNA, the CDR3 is TGTGCCAGCAGCCCCTTACCCGGGACAGGGTCGGCCGAGCAGTACTTC.

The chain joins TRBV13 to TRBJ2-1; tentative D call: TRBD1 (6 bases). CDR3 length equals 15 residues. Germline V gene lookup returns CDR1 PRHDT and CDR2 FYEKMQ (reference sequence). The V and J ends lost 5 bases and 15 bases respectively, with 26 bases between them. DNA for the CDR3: TGTGCCAGCAGCGCCCAGGGGACCCCACTTGGCGAACGGTTCTTC. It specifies CASSAQGTPLGERFF.

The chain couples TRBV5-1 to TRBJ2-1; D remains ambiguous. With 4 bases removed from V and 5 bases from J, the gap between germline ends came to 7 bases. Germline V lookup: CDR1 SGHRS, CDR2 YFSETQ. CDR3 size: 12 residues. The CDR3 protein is CASSEVNNEQFF. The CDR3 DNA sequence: TGCGCCAGCAGCGAGGTAAACAATGAGCAGTTCTTC.

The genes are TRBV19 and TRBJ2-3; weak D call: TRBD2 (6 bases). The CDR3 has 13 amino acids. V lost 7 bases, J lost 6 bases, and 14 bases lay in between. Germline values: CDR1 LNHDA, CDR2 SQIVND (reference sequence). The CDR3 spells CASTWREEDTQYF. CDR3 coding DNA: TGTGCCAGTACATGGAGGGAGGAGGATACGCAGTATTTT.

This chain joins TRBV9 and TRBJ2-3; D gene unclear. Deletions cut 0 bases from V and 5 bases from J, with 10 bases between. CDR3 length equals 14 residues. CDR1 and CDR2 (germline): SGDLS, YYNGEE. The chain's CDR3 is CASSVDISRDTQYF. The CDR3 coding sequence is TGTGCCAGCAGCGTAGATATTAGCCGAGATACGCAGTATTTT.

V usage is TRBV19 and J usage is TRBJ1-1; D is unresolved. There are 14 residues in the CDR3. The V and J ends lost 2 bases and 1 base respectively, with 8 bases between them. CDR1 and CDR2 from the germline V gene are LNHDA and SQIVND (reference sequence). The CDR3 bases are TGTGCCAGTAGTATATTGGCAGGGAACACTGAAGCTTTCTTT. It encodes CASSILAGNTEAFF.

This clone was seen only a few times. The CDR3 DNA follows: TGCGCCAGCAGCCAAACTCGAAACTATGGCTACACCTTC. As protein: CASSQTRNYGYTF. This chain uses TRBV4-3 with TRBJ1-2; no definite D call. Germline V gene lookup returns CDR1 LGHNA and CDR2 YSLEER. V lost 2 bases to trimming and J lost 2 bases, with 6 bases between them. The CDR3 covers 13 residues.

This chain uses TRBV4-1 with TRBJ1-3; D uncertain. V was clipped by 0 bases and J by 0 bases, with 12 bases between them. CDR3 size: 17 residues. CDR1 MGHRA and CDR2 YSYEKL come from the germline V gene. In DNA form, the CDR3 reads TGCGCCAGCAGCCAAGATAGAGTCCAAACCTCTGGAAACACCATATATTTT. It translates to CASSQDRVQTSGNTIYF.

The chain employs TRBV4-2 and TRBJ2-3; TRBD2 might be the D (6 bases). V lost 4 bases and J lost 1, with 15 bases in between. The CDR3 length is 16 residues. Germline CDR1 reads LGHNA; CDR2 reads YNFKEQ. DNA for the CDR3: TGTGCCAGCAGCCCCGGCGGGGCTAGCGGCACAGATACGCAGTATTTT. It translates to CASSPGGASGTDTQYF.

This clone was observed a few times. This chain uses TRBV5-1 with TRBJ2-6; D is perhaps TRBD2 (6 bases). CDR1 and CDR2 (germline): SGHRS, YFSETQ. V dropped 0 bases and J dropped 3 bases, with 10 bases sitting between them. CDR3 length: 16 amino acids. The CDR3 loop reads CASSLGGALGANVLTF. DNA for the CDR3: TGCGCCAGCAGCTTGGGCGGGGCGCTTGGGGCCAACGTCCTGACTTTC.

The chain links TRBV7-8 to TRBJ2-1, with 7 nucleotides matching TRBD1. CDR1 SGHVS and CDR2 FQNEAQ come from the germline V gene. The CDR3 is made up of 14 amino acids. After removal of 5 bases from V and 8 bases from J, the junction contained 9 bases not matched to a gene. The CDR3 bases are TGTGCCAGCAGCCGAACGACAGGGTCGTATGAGCAGTTCTTC. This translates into CASSRTTGSYEQFF.

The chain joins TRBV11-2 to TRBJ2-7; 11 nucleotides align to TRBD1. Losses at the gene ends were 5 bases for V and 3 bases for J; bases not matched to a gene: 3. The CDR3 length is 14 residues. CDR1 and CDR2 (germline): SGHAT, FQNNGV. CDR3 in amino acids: CASSPGTGGYEQYV. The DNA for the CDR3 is TGTGCCAGCAGCCCCGGGACAGGGGGCTACGAGCAGTACGTC.

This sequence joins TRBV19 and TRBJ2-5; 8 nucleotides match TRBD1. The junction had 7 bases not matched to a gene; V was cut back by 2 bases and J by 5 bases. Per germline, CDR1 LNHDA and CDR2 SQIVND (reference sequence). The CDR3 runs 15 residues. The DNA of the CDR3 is TGTGCCAGTAGTATACAGGGGGCGTATTCGGAGACCCAGTACTTC. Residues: CASSIQGAYSETQYF.

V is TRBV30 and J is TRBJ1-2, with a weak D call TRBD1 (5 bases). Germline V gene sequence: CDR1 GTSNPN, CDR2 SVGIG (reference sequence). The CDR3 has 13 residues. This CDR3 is CAYTGSANYGYTF. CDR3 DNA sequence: TGTGCGTATACAGGTTCTGCTAACTATGGCTACACCTTC.

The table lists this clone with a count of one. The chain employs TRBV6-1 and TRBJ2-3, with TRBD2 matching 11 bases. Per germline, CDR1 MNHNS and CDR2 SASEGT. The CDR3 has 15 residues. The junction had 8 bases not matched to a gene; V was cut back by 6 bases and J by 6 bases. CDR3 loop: CASSRALAGADTQYF. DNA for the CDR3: TGTGCCAGCAGCCGCGCACTAGCGGGAGCTGATACGCAGTATTTT.

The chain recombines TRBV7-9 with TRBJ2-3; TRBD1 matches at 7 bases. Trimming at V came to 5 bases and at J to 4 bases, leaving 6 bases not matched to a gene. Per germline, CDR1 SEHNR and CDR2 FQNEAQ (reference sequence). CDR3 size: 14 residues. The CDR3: CASSDTGAADTQYF. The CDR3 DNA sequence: TGTGCCAGCAGCGACACAGGGGCGGCAGATACGCAGTATTTT.